The 16 T cell receptor beta chains listed next were all sequenced from one sample in a study of CD8+ T cells in alopecia areata. Isolated RNA was reverse transcribed into cDNA used as the sequencing template. Generated by immunoSEQ multiplex PCR, the TCRdb table keeps only in-frame clones and is missing some. The sample consists of about 210,000 clones, 50% to 60% of them appearing once. Stated treatment: oral pan-JAK inhibitor, 5-10 mg twice daily. The sample consisted of CD4+ T cells sorted from blood, taken at week 4, from a patient treated with tofacitinib. The receptors derive from a human donor with alopecia areata.

This sequence joins TRBV29-1 and TRBJ1-1; D possibly corresponds to TRBD1 (5 bases). This CDR3 is built from 14 residues. The V end was cut by 4 bases, the J end by 1 base, with 13 bases between. Per germline, CDR1 SQVTM and CDR2 ANQGSEA. The CDR3 loop is CSVARRGTNTEAFF. CDR3 sequence (DNA): TGCAGCGTTGCCCGGCGGGGGACGAACACTGAAGCTTTCTTT. The full variable domain, in which reference TRBV29-1 and TRBJ1-1 provide the parts outside the CDR3, is SAVISQKPSRDICQRGTSLTIQCQVDSQVTMMFWYRQQPGQSLTLIATANQGSEATYESGFVIDKFPISRPNLTFSTLTVSNMSPEDSSIYLCSVARRGTNTEAFFGQGTRLTVV.

This clone was counted only a few times. The V call is TRBV7-2, the J call TRBJ1-2; no clear D gene. From germline, CDR1 is SGHTA and CDR2 FQGNSA. V gave up 7 bases and J gave up 8 bases, with 20 bases separating them. This CDR3 region has 14 residues. CDR3 sequence: CASTTRRSSLGYTF. DNA for the CDR3: TGTGCCAGCACCACACGAAGGTCCTCCCTAGGCTACACCTTC.

This clone was seen a handful of times. V gene TRBV19 combines with J gene TRBJ1-4; the D is unclear. The V gene's germline CDR1 is LNHDA and CDR2 SQIVND (reference sequence). This CDR3 region has 11 residues. Between the trimmed V and J ends, which lost 5 bases and 9 bases, there was a span of 7 bases. CDR3 amino acids: CASSLGQKLFF. DNA of the CDR3: TGTGCCAGTAGTCTCGGTCAAAAACTGTTTTTT. Full variable domain (rest looked up from reference TRBV19 and TRBJ1-4): DGGITQSPKYLFRKEGQNVTLSCEQNLNHDAMYWYRQDPGQGLRLIYYSQIVNDFQKGDIAEGYSVSREKKESFPLTVTSAQKNPTAFYLCASSLGQKLFFGSGTQLSVL.

The V and J genes are TRBV30 and TRBJ1-1, with TRBD1 identical over 9 bases. With 5 bases clipped from V and 4 bases from J, the junction kept 5 bases outside the gene matches. CDR1 GTSNPN and CDR2 SVGIG come from the germline V gene (reference sequence). This CDR3 has 13 amino acids. The CDR3 is CAWEQGAGTEAFF. CDR3 nucleotide sequence: TGTGCCTGGGAACAGGGGGCAGGCACTGAAGCTTTCTTT. The full variable domain, rest sourced from reference TRBV30 and TRBJ1-1, is SQTIHQWPATLVQPVGSPLSLECTVEGTSNPNLYWYRQAAGRGLQLLFYSVGIGQISSEVPQNLSASRPQDRQFILSSKKLLLSDSGFYLCAWEQGAGTEAFFGQGTRLTVV.

This clone has only a few counts. The chain carries TRBV2 and TRBJ1-2, with D perhaps TRBD1 (5 bases). The CDR3 has 13 residues. Germline CDR1 reads SNHLY; CDR2 reads FYNNEI. The V and J ends lost 1 base and 4 bases respectively, with 7 bases between them. The CDR3 nucleotides are TGTGCCAGCAGTGAAGATGGGGGCTATGGCTACACCTTC. Amino acids: CASSEDGGYGYTF.

The chain couples TRBV5-1 to TRBJ2-3, with D unclear. V dropped 4 bases and J dropped 5 bases, with 14 bases sitting between them. Germline V CDR1 and CDR2: SGHRS, YFSETQ. This CDR3 is 14 amino acids long. DNA of the CDR3: TGCGCCAGCAGCCCGGGCGGCTTTGGAGATACGCAGTATTTT. This codes for CASSPGGFGDTQYF.

The chain is built from TRBV7-2 and TRBJ2-3; D is undetermined. The germline gives CDR1 SGHTA, CDR2 FQGNSA. The V gene lost 3 bases and the J gene lost 0 bases, with 10 bases spanning the gap. The CDR3 covers 15 residues. The DNA for the CDR3 is TGTGCCAGCAGCTTCCGATCCTCTAGCACAGATACGCAGTATTTT. Residues: CASSFRSSSTDTQYF.

This clone was observed a handful of times. The rearrangement uses TRBV7-3 and TRBJ2-3; D possibly uses TRBD1 or TRBD2 (6 bases each). Per germline, CDR1 SGHTA and CDR2 FQGTGA. The CDR3 is 15 residues long. The ends were cut back, 2 bases at V and 3 bases at J, with 12 bases in the middle. The CDR3 nucleotides are TGTGCCAGCAGCTTATGGGGGGCGCGGACAGATACGCAGTATTTT. Its translation: CASSLWGARTDTQYF.

This clone appeared a few times. This chain joins TRBV7-3 and TRBJ2-1; TRBD1 aligns across 7 bases. CDR1 SGHTA and CDR2 FQGTGA come from the germline V gene. The CDR3 loop spans 13 amino acids. J gave up 9 bases and V 1 base, and 3 bases lay outside the gene matches. The CDR3 region is CASSLKWDSEQFF. The DNA of the CDR3 is TGTGCCAGCAGCTTAAAATGGGACAGTGAGCAGTTCTTC.

The V and J genes are TRBV6-5 and TRBJ1-5; TRBD1 matches at 10 bases. V lost 8 bases, J lost 4 bases, and 5 bases stayed unmatched. Germline assignment: CDR1 MNHEY and CDR2 SVGAGI. The CDR3 runs to 14 residues. CDR3 in DNA: TGTGCCAGCTCTAGGACAGGGGGAAATCAGCCCCAGCATTTT. It encodes CASSRTGGNQPQHF.

This rearrangement joins TRBV6-1 to TRBJ2-7, with 10 bases aligning to TRBD1. Germline trimming cut 5 bases from V and 1 base from J; bases unmatched to any gene: 5. CDR3 length: 15 residues. CDR1 is MNHNS and CDR2 is SASEGT in the germline V gene. CDR3 residues: CASSHGTGASYEQYF. For the CDR3, the DNA is TGTGCCAGCAGTCACGGGACAGGGGCTTCCTACGAGCAGTACTTC.

The chain's CDR3 is CASSFIAGVSYEQYF. The CDR3 nucleotides read TGTGCCAGCAGCTTTATAGCGGGGGTATCCTACGAGCAGTACTTC. The rearrangement uses TRBV5-6 and TRBJ2-7; TRBD2 matches at 9 bases. The J segment lost 1 base and the V segment lost 2 bases, leaving 4 bases of the junction unmatched. Germline V gene lookup returns CDR1 SGHDT and CDR2 YYEEEE. This CDR3 has 15 residues.

In this sample, this clone turned up a few times. The chain is built from TRBV29-1 and TRBJ1-1; unclear D gene. Trimming took off 0 bases at V and 3 bases at J, with 8 bases between the two ends. The CDR3 is 13 residues long. Looked up from germline, CDR1 is SQVTM and CDR2 is ANQGSEA. CDR3 sequence: CSVEDWSDTEAFF. The CDR3 DNA is TGCAGCGTTGAAGATTGGTCAGACACTGAAGCTTTCTTT.

This clone appeared once. CDR3 protein: CASSPSGLSNQPQHF. The CDR3 DNA follows: TGTGCCAGCTCACCTTCAGGGTTAAGCAATCAGCCCCAGCATTTT. This chain joins TRBV18 and TRBJ1-5; D perhaps matches TRBD1 (5 bases). Between the trimmed V and J ends, which lost 3 bases and 1 base, there was a span of 10 bases. There are 15 residues in the CDR3. The germline CDR1 and CDR2 sequences are KGHSH and LQKENI.

This clone was seen only a few times. This chain uses TRBV14 with TRBJ1-2; D not resolved. V lost 7 bases and J 4 bases, leaving 19 bases between the germline ends. The germline V gene has CDR1 SGHDN and CDR2 FVKESK. The CDR3 loop spans 15 amino acids. The CDR3 here is CASNAGGSSFYGYTF. The CDR3 DNA follows: TGTGCCAGCAACGCGGGAGGATCGTCTTTCTATGGCTACACCTTC.

The chain has TRBV11-2 and TRBJ2-3; no reliable D call. Trimming took 1 base from V and 5 from J, leaving 10 bases between them. Per germline, CDR1 SGHAT and CDR2 FQNNGV. The CDR3 has 14 amino acids. CDR3 sequence (DNA): TGTGCCAGCAGCTTAGTGAATGTTCTAGATACGCAGTATTTT. This translates into CASSLVNVLDTQYF. The whole variable domain, filled in from reference TRBV11-2 and TRBJ2-3, reads EAGVAQSPRYKIIEKRQSVAFWCNPISGHATLYWYQQILGQGPKLLIQFQNNGVVDDSQLPKDRFSAERLKGVDSTLKIQPAKLEDSAVYLCASSLVNVLDTQYFGPGTRLTVL.